These 8 T cell receptor beta chains came from one sample sequenced in a study of T cells in Graves' hyperthyroidism and ophthalmopathy. The TCR beta CDR3 regions underwent amplification using RNA transcripts as the source. Using the HTBI primer set, a first-round RT-PCR was run on the TCR CDR3. MiXCR was run by TCRdb on the multiplex PCR reads, yielding one entry per CDR3 protein. The data contain 550,000 to 600,000 distinct CDR3 sequences, 14% of them singletons. Material: blood. The source of these receptors is a woman in her late teens or twenties with Graves' ophthalmopathy.

The chain recombines TRBV7-9 with TRBJ1-4; weak D call: TRBD1 (5 bases). The CDR3 has 11 residues. Trimming stripped 4 bases from V and 8 bases from J, with 5 bases between. Germline loops: CDR1 SEHNR, CDR2 FQNEAQ (reference sequence). As DNA, the CDR3 is TGTGCCAGCAGCTGGGGGGAAAAACTGTTTTTT. Translation gives CASSWGEKLFF.

This clonotype has ten or more counts. V usage is TRBV10-3 and J usage is TRBJ1-2; the D gene is possibly TRBD1 (5 bases). CDR3 length: 14 residues. CDR1 is ENHRY and CDR2 is SYGVKD in the germline V gene. The V gene lost 5 bases and the J gene lost 4 bases, with 14 bases spanning the gap. This chain's CDR3 is CAISTGTARYGYTF. CDR3 coding DNA: TGTGCCATCAGTACGGGGACGGCCCGCTATGGCTACACCTTC.

Turning to this clonotype: This may stem from a read error, because a much larger clone lies one nucleotide away. The rearrangement links TRBV30 to TRBJ2-5; possible D gene TRBD1, 5 bases. CDR3 length: 10 residues. V gave up 8 bases and J gave up 2 bases, with 6 bases separating them. From germline, CDR1 is GTSNPN and CDR2 SVGIG (reference sequence). DNA for the CDR3: TGTGCCAGGGGTCAAGAGACCCAGTACTTC. It translates to CARGQETQYF.

This clonotype was observed at least ten times. The chain links TRBV27 to TRBJ2-3, with 10 bases aligning to TRBD2. The V gene's germline CDR1 is MNHEY and CDR2 SMNVEV (reference sequence). The CDR3 consists of 18 residues. After removal of 6 bases from V and 2 bases from J, the junction contained 14 bases not matched to a gene. The CDR3 DNA is TGTGCCAGCAGGGCATTAGCGGGAGGTTCTGTATACACAGATACGCAGTATTTT. Translation gives CASRALAGGSVYTDTQYF.

This clonotype was counted a few times. As DNA, the CDR3 is TGCAGCGTTCAGGGGGGGCCTAACTATGGCTACACCTTC. Translating it yields CSVQGGPNYGYTF. This chain connects TRBV29-1 to TRBJ1-2, with 7 bases that match TRBD1. Germline V gene lookup returns CDR1 SQVTM and CDR2 ANQGSEA. V shed 5 bases, J shed 0 bases, and the junction held 3 bases outside the gene matches. The CDR3 extends over 13 amino acids.

A remark on this clonotype: A much larger clonotype is one base distant, so this may be a read error. The chain links TRBV6-2 or TRBV6-3 to TRBJ2-4; D might be TRBD1 (5 bases). Per germline, CDR1 MNHEY and CDR2 SVGEGT. CDR3 length: 17 residues. CDR3: CASSYSRNRQAKDIQYF. CDR3 coding DNA: TGTGCCAGCAGTTACTCGAGGAACAGGCAAGCCAAAGACATTCAGTACTTC.

This clonotype was recorded at least ten times. The chain employs TRBV5-8 and TRBJ1-5, with unresolved D. V lost 0 bases and J 0 bases, leaving 10 bases between the germline ends. Germline V gene data show CDR1 as SGHTS and CDR2 as YDEGEE. The CDR3 is 16 residues long. The CDR3 DNA reads TGTGCCAGCAGCTTGGGTTCCGAATATAGCAATCAGCCCCAGCATTTT. As protein: CASSLGSEYSNQPQHF. The full variable domain, completed using reference TRBV5-8 and TRBJ1-5, is EAGVTQSPTHLIKTRGQQATLRCSPISGHTSVYWYQQALGLGLQFLLWYDEGEERNRGNFPPRFSGRQFPNYSSELNVNALELEDSALYLCASSLGSEYSNQPQHFGDGTRLSIL.

The CDR3 region is CASSVAGTGNYGYTF. In nucleotides, the CDR3 is TGTGCCAGCAGCGTAGCGGGGACAGGGAACTATGGCTACACCTTC. The chain combines TRBV9 with TRBJ1-2; 9 positions match TRBD1. CDR3 length: 15 residues. Germline-derived CDR1 and CDR2 are SGDLS and YYNGEE. J gave up 2 bases and V 0 bases, and 2 bases lay outside the gene matches.